This TCR beta chain appears in the sequencing data of a study of regulatory T cells in long-lasting Graves disease. In its sample, this clonotype was seen a few times. What it recognizes is unknown. As for time point: persistent/refractory GD, antithyroid drugs over 5 years with positive TRAb. RNA extracted from PBMCs served as the sequencing template. Study-level findings and limits: The study found TRBV28, TRBJ1-2 and TRBJ2-5 favored in persistent disease.

Construction of the TCR beta libraries employed iRepertoire HTBI primers in conjunction with Arm-PCR of CDR3 regions. TCRdb itself ran the multiplex PCR reads through MiXCR, one entry per CDR3 protein. This table has 650,000 to 700,000 distinct CDR3 sequences, 30% appearing once. V trimming: 10 bases; J trimming: 6 bases; junction bases outside the gene matches: 2. The germline CDR1 and CDR2 sequences are MNHNS and SASEGT. This CDR3 contains 12 residues. The clonotype was recovered from a female donor with Graves disease. Source: peripheral blood mononuclear cells (PBMCs), taken when the disease was refractory, from a patient treated with antithyroid drugs. The chain uses TRBV6-1 and TRBJ2-7, with 14 bases that match TRBD2. The CDR3 protein is CATGTSGSEQYF. CDR3 coding DNA: TGTGCCACCGGGACTAGCGGGAGCGAGCAGTACTTC.